Here is one T cell receptor (beta chain) with its context. The data stem from a study of T cell changes during pregnancy in multiple sclerosis. V lost 2 bases to trimming and J lost 9 bases, with 13 bases between them. Germline V lookup: CDR1 MDHEN, CDR2 SYDVKM. There are 14 residues in the CDR3. Method: immunoSEQ multiplex PCR; TCRdb's copy keeps in-frame clones and lacks some. The sample contains tens of thousands of clones, 85% to 95% of which appear only once. The receptor's source is a female donor with multiple sclerosis, enrolled in a pregnancy study. The rearrangement links TRBV28 to TRBJ1-4; perhaps TRBD1 as D (6 bases). The sequences come from peripheral blood, collected after pregnancy. CDR3: CASSLGGGRQKLFF. Here the CDR3 DNA reads TGTGCCAGCAGTTTAGGGGGGGGCCGCCAAAAACTGTTTTTT.